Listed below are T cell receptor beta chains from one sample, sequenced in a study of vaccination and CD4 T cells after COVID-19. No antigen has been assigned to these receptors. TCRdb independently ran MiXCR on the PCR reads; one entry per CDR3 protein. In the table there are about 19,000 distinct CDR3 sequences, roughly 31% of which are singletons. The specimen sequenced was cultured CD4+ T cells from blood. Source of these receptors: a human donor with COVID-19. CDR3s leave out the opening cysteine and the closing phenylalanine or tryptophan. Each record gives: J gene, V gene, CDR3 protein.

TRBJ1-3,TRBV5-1,ASSLGQAGNTIY
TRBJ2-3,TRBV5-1,ASSLVPSGGLDTQY
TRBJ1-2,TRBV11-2,ASSLGNGNYGYT
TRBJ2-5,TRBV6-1,ASSQTQGGETQY
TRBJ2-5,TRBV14,ASSQALTGRRGSAQY
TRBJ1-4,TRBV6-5,ASSYSMGREKLF
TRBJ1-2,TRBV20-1,GGWRGNYGYT
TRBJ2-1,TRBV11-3,ASSLDLSGGLYNEQF
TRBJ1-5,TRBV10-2,ASSDGTSPLYLH
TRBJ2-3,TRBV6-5,ASSYVGQRQY
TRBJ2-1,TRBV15,ATSRVYGTGDYNEQF
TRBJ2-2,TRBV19,ASSPRAAYGELF
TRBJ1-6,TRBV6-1,ASTQTGLNSPLH
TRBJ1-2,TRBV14,ASSPPSRGAYGYT
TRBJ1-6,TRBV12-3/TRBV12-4,ASSFVENNSPLH
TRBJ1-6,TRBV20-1,SARDFTGAGRH
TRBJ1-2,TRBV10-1,ATPGGAGTYGYT
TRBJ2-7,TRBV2,ASSEKTGDYEQY
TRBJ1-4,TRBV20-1,SASDARHVPKLF
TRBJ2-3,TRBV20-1,SARSLAGGPDTQY
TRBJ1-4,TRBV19,ASRTNEKLF
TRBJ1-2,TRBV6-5,ASSSTGDTYGYT
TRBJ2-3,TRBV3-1,ASSQTGGLGYTQY
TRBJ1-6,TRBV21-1,ASSKGHRGGSPLH
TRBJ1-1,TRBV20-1,SARAPQGWDTEAF
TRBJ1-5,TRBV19,ASRDSLNQPQH
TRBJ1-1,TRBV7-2,ASTKGAGTVNTEAF
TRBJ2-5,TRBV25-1,ASSGWTSLRETQY
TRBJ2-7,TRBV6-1,ASTRRTSGGSYEQY
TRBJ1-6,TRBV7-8,ASSLELANSPLH
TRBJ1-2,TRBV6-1,ASSDTGTGGRGYT
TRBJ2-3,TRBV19,ASSSRIKTGSTDTQY
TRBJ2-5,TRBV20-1,SASPSGPQETQY
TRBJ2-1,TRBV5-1,ASSLASYNEQF
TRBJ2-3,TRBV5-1,ASSNGTSSTDTQY
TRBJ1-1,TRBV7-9,ASSPSGWGTEAF
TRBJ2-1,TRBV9,ASSVGTSGGSEQF
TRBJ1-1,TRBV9,ASSAGTGLEAF
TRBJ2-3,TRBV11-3,ASSLDGFTQY
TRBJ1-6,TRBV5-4,ASSPDRNSPLH
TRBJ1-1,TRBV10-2,ASSESQGARNTEAF
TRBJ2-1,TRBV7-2,ASSSLAGRNYNEQF
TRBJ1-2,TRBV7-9,ASSFGSNYGYT
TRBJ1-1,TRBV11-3,ASSLNTYEAF
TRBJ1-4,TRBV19,ASSATGLGGEKLF
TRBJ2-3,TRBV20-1,SARGTQGATDTQY
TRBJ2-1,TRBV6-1,ASSVRGQGSYNEQF
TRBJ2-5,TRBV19,ASSGGLAEETQY
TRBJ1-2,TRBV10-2,ASSASTGTGYT
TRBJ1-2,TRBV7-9,ASSPRTAVGGYT
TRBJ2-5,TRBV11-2,ASSKRVGGYQETQY
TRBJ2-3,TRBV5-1,ASSMQWGDTQY
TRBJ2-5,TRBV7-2,ASVLIETQY
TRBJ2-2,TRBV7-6,ASSLVGQGLNTGELF
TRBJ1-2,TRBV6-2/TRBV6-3,ASKPNRRNYGYT